The subject of this entry is one T cell receptor (beta chain). The data were taken from a study of blood T cell repertoires in COVID-19. The V gene end was trimmed by 2 bases and the J gene end by 4 bases; junction bases not matched to a gene: 5. CDR1 MDHEN and CDR2 SYDVKM come from the germline V gene. The CDR3 sequence is 16 residues long. TCRdb's copy holds only in-frame clones and misses some; the assay was immunoSEQ multiplex PCR. The sample holds about 180,000 clones, roughly nine tenths seen once. The sequence was collected from a man between 18 and 29 years old who had recovered from COVID-19. The chain is built from TRBV28 and TRBJ2-2; 9 nucleotides line up with TRBD1. The sample consisted of peripheral blood. The CDR3 spells CASSLRQGVGTGELFF. Here the CDR3 DNA reads TGTGCCAGCAGTTTACGACAGGGGGTTGGCACCGGGGAGCTGTTTTTT.